The next 21 T cell receptor beta chains were all read from a single sample in a study of identical twins. One entry per CDR3 protein results from TCRdb running MiXCR on the 5' RACE reads. The sample yields 220,000 or so distinct CDR3 sequences, about 7% seen once. This sample was also put to use in a study of yellow fever vaccine responses in identical twins.

Sequencing used memory (CD45RO+) T cells sorted from blood. The receptors here all came from a woman aged 18 to 35 in good health.

This clonotype was seen many times. The chain couples TRBV10-3 to TRBJ1-2; D possibly corresponds to TRBD1 (6 bases). The CDR3 spans 18 residues. Germline loops: CDR1 ENHRY, CDR2 SYGVKD. The V gene lost 2 bases and the J gene lost 4 bases, with 23 bases spanning the gap. This CDR3 is CAISEVGGQDFTGYGYTF. In DNA, the CDR3 is TGTGCCATCAGTGAGGTCGGGGGCCAGGATTTTACGGGCTATGGCTACACCTTC.

This CDR3 reads CASSSGGGAYEQYF. The CDR3 coding sequence is TGCGCCAGCAGCTCGGGCGGCGGCGCCTACGAGCAGTACTTC. The chain joins TRBV5-1 to TRBJ2-7, with D hard to call. The germline V gene has CDR1 SGHRS and CDR2 YFSETQ. V was clipped by 3 bases and J by 2 bases, with 12 bases between them. This CDR3 is built from 14 residues.

This clonotype was observed a handful of times. The chain links TRBV6-1 to TRBJ2-7, with D unclear. CDR1 MNHNS and CDR2 SASEGT come from the germline V gene. This CDR3 spans 16 amino acids. Trimming removed 1 base from V and 1 base from J, with 14 bases in between. CDR3 loop: CASSEEAGVGSYEQYF. CDR3 DNA: TGTGCCAGCAGTGAAGAAGCTGGGGTAGGATCCTACGAGCAGTACTTC.

This clonotype was seen at least ten times. The CDR3, as DNA: TGTGCCAGCAGCTTAGGGCAGGGGTTTTACGGTACGCAGTATTTT. It specifies CASSLGQGFYGTQYF. The chain uses TRBV7-6 and TRBJ2-3; D is perhaps TRBD1 (6 bases). Looked up from germline, CDR1 is SGHVS and CDR2 is FNYEAQ. The V and J ends lost 1 base and 8 bases respectively, with 16 bases between them. This CDR3 has 15 amino acids.

The rearrangement joins TRBV29-1 to TRBJ2-3; D gene unclear. Germline assignment: CDR1 SQVTM and CDR2 ANQGSEA. CDR3 length: 11 amino acids. The germline V and J ends were trimmed by 5 bases and 6 bases, with 9 bases remaining between them. In DNA, the CDR3 is TGCAGCGTTAATGCACTGGATACGCAGTATTTT. It codes for CSVNALDTQYF.

This clonotype has a handful of counts. The V and J genes are TRBV7-6 and TRBJ2-1; 7 bases agree with TRBD2. J gave up 8 bases and V 6 bases, and 13 bases lay outside the gene matches. CDR1 SGHVS and CDR2 FNYEAQ come from the germline V gene. CDR3 length: 15 residues. The DNA for the CDR3 is TGTGCCAGCAGTATCGAGGCGGGAGTTACCTATGAGCAGTTCTTC. Protein sequence: CASSIEAGVTYEQFF.

This clonotype was seen at least ten times. This chain uses TRBV5-8 with TRBJ1-4, with D unresolved. V was pared by 6 bases and J by 2 bases, with 11 bases between. CDR1 SGHTS and CDR2 YDEGEE come from the germline V gene. The CDR3 runs 14 residues. CDR3 DNA: TGTGCCAGCAACGACGGCTATACTAATGAAAAACTGTTTTTT. This translates into CASNDGYTNEKLFF.

This chain connects TRBV2 to TRBJ2-1; no clear D. Germline CDR1 reads SNHLY; CDR2 reads FYNNEI. The V end lost 7 bases, the J end lost 4 bases, and 11 bases lay between the germline ends. CDR3 length: 13 residues. As DNA, the CDR3 is TGTGCCAGCAATACGGGCTCGTACAATGAGCAGTTCTTC. Protein sequence: CASNTGSYNEQFF.

This clonotype has just a few counts. The chain has TRBV27 and TRBJ1-2; D might be TRBD1 (5 bases). V lost 2 bases to trimming and J lost 3 bases, with 13 bases between them. CDR1 MNHEY and CDR2 SMNVEV come from the germline V gene (reference sequence). The CDR3 extends over 15 amino acids. CDR3 residues: CASSLREGTDYGYTF. The CDR3 nucleotides read TGTGCCAGCAGTTTACGGGAGGGGACCGACTATGGCTACACCTTC.

This clonotype was found many times. The chain links TRBV4-1 to TRBJ1-5; D remains unclear. This CDR3 comprises 15 residues. The germline CDR1 and CDR2 sequences are MGHRA and YSYEKL. Trimming took off 0 bases at V and 9 bases at J, with 15 bases between the two ends. The CDR3 reads CASSQEGAGSPPQHF. CDR3 sequence (DNA): TGCGCCAGCAGCCAAGAAGGAGCGGGCAGTCCGCCCCAGCATTTT.

This clonotype has only a few counts. The chain combines TRBV2 with TRBJ2-7; D gene unclear. V shed 8 bases and J shed 0 bases, with 8 bases lying between them. The CDR3 spans 12 residues. Germline V CDR1 and CDR2: SNHLY, FYNNEI. CDR3 DNA: TGTGCCAGCGGGCAGAACTCCTACGAGCAGTACTTC. Residues: CASGQNSYEQYF.

Only a few counts were recorded for this clonotype. A much larger clone differs by one base, so this may be a read error. The chain couples TRBV10-3 to TRBJ2-3; 11 bases fit TRBD2. V shed 5 bases, J shed 0 bases, and the junction held 13 bases outside the gene matches. Germline lookup yields CDR1 ENHRY and CDR2 SYGVKD. The CDR3 extends over 19 amino acids. CDR3 in DNA: TGTGCCATCAGTCAGCCCCTTAGCGGGGGGGATTCTAGCACAGATACGCAGTATTTT. Translated: CAISQPLSGGDSSTDTQYF.

The genes are TRBV6-1 and TRBJ2-2; D may match TRBD1 or TRBD2 (5 bases each). The CDR3 covers 15 residues. The germline CDR1 and CDR2 sequences are MNHNS and SASEGT. Trimming took off 8 bases at V and 3 bases at J, with 16 bases between the two ends. This CDR3 is CASYGAPIYTGELFF. The DNA of the CDR3 is TGTGCCAGCTACGGGGCGCCCATATACACCGGGGAGCTGTTTTTT.

The sample holds many counts of this clonotype. The chain joins TRBV3-1 to TRBJ2-5; a possible D gene is TRBD1 (6 bases). The V and J ends lost 5 bases and 5 bases respectively, with 15 bases between them. There are 14 residues in the CDR3. The germline V gene has CDR1 LGHDT and CDR2 YNNKEL (reference sequence). The CDR3, as DNA: TGTGCCAGCAGCGAACAGGGTTCTCAGGAGACCCAGTACTTC. Amino acid sequence: CASSEQGSQETQYF.

The sample holds many counts of this clonotype. J is TRBJ2-2 and V is TRBV7-8; 10 positions match TRBD2. CDR1 SGHVS and CDR2 FQNEAQ come from the germline V gene. Losses at the gene ends were 1 base for V and 5 bases for J; bases not matched to a gene: 10. The CDR3 sequence is 18 residues long. The CDR3 sequence: CASSLGAGGPFSTGELFF. Here the CDR3 DNA reads TGTGCCAGCAGCTTAGGAGCGGGAGGGCCGTTTAGTACCGGGGAGCTGTTTTTT.

This clonotype was counted between two and nine times. The V call is TRBV7-8, the J call TRBJ2-7; D may correspond to TRBD1 or TRBD2 (6 bases each). The CDR3 is 18 residues long. Trimming removed 3 bases at V and 3 bases at J, with 24 bases between. Looked up from germline, CDR1 is SGHVS and CDR2 is FQNEAQ. Here the CDR3 DNA reads TGTGCCAGCAGCTTCCCGGGGGCTAGTCGCGGGGTCCTCTACGAGCAGTACTTC. Translating it yields CASSFPGASRGVLYEQYF.

The genes are TRBV27 and TRBJ1-2; D uncertain. Deletions cut 2 bases from V and 0 bases from J, with 10 bases between. The CDR3 is made up of 15 amino acids. Per the germline V gene, CDR1 is MNHEY and CDR2 is SMNVEV (reference sequence). The DNA of the CDR3 is TGTGCCAGCAGTTTAATGGGAAACTCTAACTATGGCTACACCTTC. Amino acids: CASSLMGNSNYGYTF.

The chain couples TRBV4-2 to TRBJ2-3; TRBD2 aligns across 7 bases. The germline V gene encodes CDR1 LGHNA and CDR2 YNFKEQ. The CDR3 spans 17 residues. V was clipped by 2 bases and J by 2 bases; unmatched bases: 10. For the CDR3, the DNA is TGTGCCAGCAGCCAAAGAGGGCTAGCGGTTCCCACAGATACGCAGTATTTT. The encoded protein is CASSQRGLAVPTDTQYF.

J is TRBJ1-3 and V is TRBV27; D perhaps matches TRBD1 (6 bases). The germline V and J ends were trimmed by 1 base and 0 bases, with 28 bases remaining between them. Germline V gene data show CDR1 as MNHEY and CDR2 as SMNVEV (reference sequence). The CDR3 consists of 22 residues. CDR3 in DNA: TGTGCCAGCAGTTTATTACCGCCAGGGACATGGGGAAAAACTGACTCTGGAAACACCATATATTTT. This sequence encodes CASSLLPPGTWGKTDSGNTIYF.

This clonotype was counted many times. The genes are TRBV6-1 and TRBJ1-1; a possible D gene is TRBD1 (6 bases). The V gene lost 5 bases and the J gene lost 5 bases, with 18 bases spanning the gap. CDR1 is MNHNS, CDR2 SASEGT, per germline. The CDR3 is 15 residues long. CDR3 loop: CASSPMGGEGTEAFF. CDR3 nucleotide sequence: TGTGCCAGCAGTCCTATGGGGGGCGAAGGGACTGAAGCTTTCTTT.

The CDR3 DNA reads TGTGCCAGCAGTTCCTACGGACTAGCGGGGACCTACGAGCAGTACTTC. This sequence encodes CASSSYGLAGTYEQYF. The chain is built from TRBV28 and TRBJ2-7; 12 bases fit TRBD2. The germline CDR1 and CDR2 sequences are MDHEN and SYDVKM. This CDR3 has 16 amino acids. V shed 4 bases, J shed 2 bases, and the junction held 6 bases outside the gene matches.